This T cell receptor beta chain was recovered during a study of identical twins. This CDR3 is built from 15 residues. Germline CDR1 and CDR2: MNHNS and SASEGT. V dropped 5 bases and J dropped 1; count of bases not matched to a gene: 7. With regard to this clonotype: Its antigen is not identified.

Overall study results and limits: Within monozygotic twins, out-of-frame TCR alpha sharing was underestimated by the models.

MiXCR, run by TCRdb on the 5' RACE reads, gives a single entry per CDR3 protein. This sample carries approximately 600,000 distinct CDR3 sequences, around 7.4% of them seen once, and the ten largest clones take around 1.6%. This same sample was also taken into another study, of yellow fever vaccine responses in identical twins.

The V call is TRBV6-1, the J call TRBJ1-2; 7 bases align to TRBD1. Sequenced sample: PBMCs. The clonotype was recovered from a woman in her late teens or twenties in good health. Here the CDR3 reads CASSPGTVVNYGYTF. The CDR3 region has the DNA TGTGCCAGCAGTCCTGGGACAGTGGTTAACTATGGCTACACCTTC.